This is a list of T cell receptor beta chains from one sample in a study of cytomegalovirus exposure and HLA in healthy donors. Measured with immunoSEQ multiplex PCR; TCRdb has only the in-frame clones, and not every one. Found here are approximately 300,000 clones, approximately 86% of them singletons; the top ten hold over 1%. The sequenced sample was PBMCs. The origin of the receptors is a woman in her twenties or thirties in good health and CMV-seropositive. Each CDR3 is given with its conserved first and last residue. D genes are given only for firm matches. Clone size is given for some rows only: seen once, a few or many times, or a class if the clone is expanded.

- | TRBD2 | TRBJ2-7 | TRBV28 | CASSLLVSGRTSGSSYEQYF | TGTGCCAGCAGTTTATTAGTGAGCGGGAGGACGTCGGGGAGCTCCTACGAGCAGTACTTC
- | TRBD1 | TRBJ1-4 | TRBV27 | CASSGQEQQLFF | TGTGCCAGCAGCGGACAGGAGCAGCAACTGTTTTTT
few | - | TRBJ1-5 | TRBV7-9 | CASSLESQPQHF | TGTGCCAGCAGCTTAGAATCTCAGCCCCAGCATTTT
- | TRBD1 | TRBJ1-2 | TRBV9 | CASRGIRDRDGYTF | TGTGCCAGCAGGGGGATCCGGGACAGGGATGGCTACACCTTC
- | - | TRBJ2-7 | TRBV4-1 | CASSPPDRSYEQYF | TGCGCCAGCAGCCCCCCGGACAGATCCTACGAGCAGTACTTC
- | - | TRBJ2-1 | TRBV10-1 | CASSEDSSYNEQFF | TGCGCCAGCAGTGAGGACAGCTCCTACAATGAGCAGTTCTTC
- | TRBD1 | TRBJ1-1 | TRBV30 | CASLQGVGNTEAFF | TGTGCCTCGTTACAGGGGGTAGGGAACACTGAAGCTTTCTTT
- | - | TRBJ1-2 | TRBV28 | CASSLSTGIYGYTF | TGTGCCAGCAGTCTATCAACAGGAATCTATGGCTACACCTTC
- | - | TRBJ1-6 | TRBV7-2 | CASAAGGATLHF | TGTGCCAGCGCCGCCGGGGGGGCTACCCTCCACTTT
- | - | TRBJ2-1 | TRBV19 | CASIHGRNYNEQFF | TGTGCCAGTATTCACGGGAGAAACTACAATGAGCAGTTCTTC
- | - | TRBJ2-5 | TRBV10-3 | CAISDQEVETQYF | TGTGCCATCAGTGACCAAGAGGTAGAGACCCAGTACTTC
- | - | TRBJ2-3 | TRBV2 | CASRGATDTQYF | TGTGCCAGCCGCGGAGCCACAGATACGCAGTATTTT
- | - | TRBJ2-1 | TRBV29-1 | CSVLDSFGEQFF | TGCAGCGTTCTGGACAGTTTCGGTGAGCAGTTCTTC
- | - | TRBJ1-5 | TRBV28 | CASSLWQGAQPQHF | TGTGCCAGCAGTTTATGGCAGGGAGCTCAGCCCCAGCATTTT
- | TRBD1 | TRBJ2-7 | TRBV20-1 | CSARGPNEQYF | TGCAGTGCCAGGGGGCCCAACGAGCAGTACTTC
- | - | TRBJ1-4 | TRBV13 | CASSLGRTNEKLFF | TGTGCCAGCAGCTTAGGGCGGACCAATGAAAAACTGTTTTTT
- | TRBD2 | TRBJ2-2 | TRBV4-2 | CASSQDEGLVVTGELFF | TGTGCCAGCAGCCAAGATGAGGGACTAGTGGTCACCGGGGAGCTGTTTTTT
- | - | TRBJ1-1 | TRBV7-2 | CATQLISGLTEAFF | TGTGCCACCCAGCTTATATCGGGGCTCACTGAAGCTTTCTTT
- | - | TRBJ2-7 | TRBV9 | CASSVEIGAGEQYF | TGTGCCAGCAGCGTAGAAATAGGGGCGGGGGAGCAGTACTTC
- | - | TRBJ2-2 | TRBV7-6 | CASSLEWGSGELFF | TGTGCCAGCAGCTTAGAGTGGGGCAGCGGGGAGCTGTTTTTT
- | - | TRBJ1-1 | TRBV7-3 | CASSLNSPGGRTEAFF | TGTGCCAGCAGCTTAAATTCCCCCGGGGGAAGAACTGAAGCTTTCTTT
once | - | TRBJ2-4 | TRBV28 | CASSPPFLLAKNIQYF | TGTGCCAGCAGTCCCCCCTTTCTTTTAGCCAAAAACATTCAGTACTTC
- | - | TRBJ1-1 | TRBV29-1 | CSVGSGDTEAFF | TGCAGCGTAGGCAGTGGAGACACTGAAGCTTTCTTT
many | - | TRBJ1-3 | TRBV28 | CASSSDGDPRTIYF | TGTGCCAGCAGTTCTGACGGGGACCCACGCACCATATATTTT
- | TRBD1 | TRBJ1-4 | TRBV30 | CAWSSPTGVREKLFF | TGTGCCTGGAGCTCGCCGACAGGGGTGCGCGAAAAACTGTTTTTT
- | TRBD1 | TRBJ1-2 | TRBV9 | CASSVYPDGGQGGGYTF | TGTGCCAGCAGCGTGTACCCCGATGGGGGACAGGGCGGAGGCTACACCTTC
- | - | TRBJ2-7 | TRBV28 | CASQRGRGSRYEQYF | TGTGCCAGCCAAAGAGGCCGGGGATCGCGCTACGAGCAGTACTTC
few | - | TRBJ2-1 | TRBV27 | CASSLSSVHEQFF | TGTGCCAGCAGTCTATCTAGCGTCCATGAGCAGTTCTTC
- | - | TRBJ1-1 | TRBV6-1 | CASSEPGQYTEAFF | TGTGCCAGCAGTGAACCAGGACAGTATACTGAAGCTTTCTTT
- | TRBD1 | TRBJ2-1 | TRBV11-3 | CASSPNRGPYNEQFF | TGTGCCAGCAGCCCAAACAGGGGTCCCTACAATGAGCAGTTCTTC
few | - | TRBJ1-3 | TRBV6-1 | CASSEWDGSGNTIYF | TGTGCCAGCAGTGAATGGGACGGCTCTGGAAACACCATATATTTT
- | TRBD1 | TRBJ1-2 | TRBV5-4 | CASSLGTGVYGYTF | TGTGCCAGCAGCTTAGGGACAGGGGTGTATGGCTACACCTTC
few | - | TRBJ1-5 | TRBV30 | CAWSVGKVQHF | TGTGCCTGGAGTGTAGGAAAGGTCCAGCATTTT
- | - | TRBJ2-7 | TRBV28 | CATVSRPSSYEQYF | TGTGCCACCGTGTCTCGGCCGAGCTCCTACGAGCAGTACTTC
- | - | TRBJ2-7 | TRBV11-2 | CASSLADGSYEQYF | TGTGCCAGCAGCTTAGCTGACGGCTCCTACGAGCAGTACTTC
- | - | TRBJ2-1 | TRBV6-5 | CASGKINEQFF | TGTGCCAGCGGTAAGATCAATGAGCAGTTCTTC
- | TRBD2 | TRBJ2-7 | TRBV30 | CAWSAGGYEQYF | TGTGCCTGGAGTGCCGGGGGGTACGAGCAGTACTTC
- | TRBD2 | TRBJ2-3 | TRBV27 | CASSSPGTSGITDTQYF | TGTGCCAGCAGTTCACCCGGGACTAGCGGCATCACAGATACGCAGTATTTT
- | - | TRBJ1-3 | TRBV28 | CATWGENTIYF | TGTGCCACCTGGGGGGAAAACACCATATATTTT
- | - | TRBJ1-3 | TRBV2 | CARKAPQGYSGNTIYF | TGTGCCAGAAAAGCGCCCCAGGGGTACTCTGGAAACACCATATATTTT
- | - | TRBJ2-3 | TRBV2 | CASKRGTDTQYF | TGTGCCAGCAAACGCGGCACAGATACGCAGTATTTT
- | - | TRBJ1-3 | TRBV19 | CASNPGPTSGNTIYF | TGTGCCAGTAACCCAGGACCGACCTCTGGAAACACCATATATTTT
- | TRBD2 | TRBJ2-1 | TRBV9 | CASSELAGADEQFF | TGTGCCAGCAGCGAGCTAGCGGGAGCCGATGAGCAGTTCTTC
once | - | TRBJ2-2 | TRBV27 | CASSLVRMNTGELFF | TGTGCCAGCAGTTTGGTTCGGATGAACACCGGGGAGCTGTTTTTT
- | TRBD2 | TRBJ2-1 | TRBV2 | CASRAEGLAGGGEQFF | TGTGCCAGCAGGGCCGAGGGACTAGCGGGAGGTGGAGAGCAGTTCTTC
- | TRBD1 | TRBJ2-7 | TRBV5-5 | CASSSRWTGESEQYF | TGTGCCAGCAGCTCGAGGTGGACAGGCGAGAGCGAGCAGTACTTC
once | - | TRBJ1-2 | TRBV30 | CAWSVISYGYTF | TGTGCCTGGAGTGTAATTAGCTATGGCTACACCTTC
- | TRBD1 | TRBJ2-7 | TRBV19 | CASSIGPGGIYEQYF | TGTGCCAGTAGTATCGGTCCAGGGGGAATCTACGAGCAGTACTTC